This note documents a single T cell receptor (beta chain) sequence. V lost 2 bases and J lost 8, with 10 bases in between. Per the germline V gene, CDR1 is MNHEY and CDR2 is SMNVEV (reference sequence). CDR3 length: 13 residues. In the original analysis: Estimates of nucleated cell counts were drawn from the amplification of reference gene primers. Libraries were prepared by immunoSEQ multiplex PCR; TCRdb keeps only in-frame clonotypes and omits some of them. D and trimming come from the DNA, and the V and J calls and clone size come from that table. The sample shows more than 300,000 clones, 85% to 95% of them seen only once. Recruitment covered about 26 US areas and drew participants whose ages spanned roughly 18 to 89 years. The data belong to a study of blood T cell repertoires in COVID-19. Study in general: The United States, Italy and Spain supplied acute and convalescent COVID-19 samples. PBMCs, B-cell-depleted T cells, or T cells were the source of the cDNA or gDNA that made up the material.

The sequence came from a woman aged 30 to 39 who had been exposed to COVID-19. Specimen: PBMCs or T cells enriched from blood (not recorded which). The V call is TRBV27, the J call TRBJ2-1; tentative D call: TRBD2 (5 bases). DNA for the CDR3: TGTGCCAGCAGTTTAGTGCTAGCACATGAGCAGTTCTTC. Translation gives CASSLVLAHEQFF.